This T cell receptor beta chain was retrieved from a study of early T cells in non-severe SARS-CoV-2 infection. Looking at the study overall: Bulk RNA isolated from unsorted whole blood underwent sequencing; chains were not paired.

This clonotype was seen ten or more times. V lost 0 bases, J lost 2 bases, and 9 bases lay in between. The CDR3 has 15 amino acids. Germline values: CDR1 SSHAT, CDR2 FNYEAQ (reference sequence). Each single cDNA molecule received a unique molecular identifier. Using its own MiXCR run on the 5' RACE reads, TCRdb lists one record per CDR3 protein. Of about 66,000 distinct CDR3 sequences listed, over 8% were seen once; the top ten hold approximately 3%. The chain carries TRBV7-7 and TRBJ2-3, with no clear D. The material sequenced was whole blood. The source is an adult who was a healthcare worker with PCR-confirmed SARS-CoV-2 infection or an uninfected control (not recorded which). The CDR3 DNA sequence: TGTGCCAGCAGCTTAGCGGGCAGGATCACAGATACGCAGTATTTT. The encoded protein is CASSLAGRITDTQYF.